The present T cell receptor beta chain was sequenced within a study of blood T cell repertoires in COVID-19. CDR1 is LGHDT, CDR2 YNNKEL, per germline (reference sequence). V lost 4 bases to trimming and J lost 3 bases; unmatched junction nucleotides: 4. This CDR3 region has 15 residues. TCRdb's copy holds only in-frame clones and misses some; the assay was immunoSEQ multiplex PCR. Counted here are approximately 450,000 clones, 80% to 90% occurring once; the ten biggest clones make up roughly 1.1%. V and J are TRBV3-1 (or the pseudogene TRBV3-2) and TRBJ2-5; 11 bases agree with TRBD2. Sequencing was done on a sample of PBMCs or T cells enriched from blood (not recorded which). This receptor was obtained from a man in his thirties or forties who had recovered from COVID-19. The CDR3 DNA is TGTGCCAGCAGCCGACTAGCGGGAAGAGAAGAGACCCAGTACTTC. Its protein product is CASSRLAGREETQYF.